This passage covers 23 T cell receptor beta chains from one sample sequenced in a study of a mutant IDH1 vaccine in newly diagnosed glioma. Time point noted: week 11, during vaccination. Doses consisted of 300 ug of mutant IDH1 20-mer peptide each, paired with topical imiquimod. Assay used: immunoSEQ multiplex PCR; TCRdb lists only in-frame clones, some missing. Among 110,000 or so clones listed, 90% were seen once. The antigens of these receptors remain unknown. Material: PBMCs, obtained from a glioma patient whose treatment included an IDH1 peptide vaccine. Source of these receptors: a woman in her forties or fifties with glioma.

The chain carries TRBV5-1 and TRBJ1-1, with TRBD1 as a possible D gene (5 bases). The CDR3 covers 13 residues. Germline V gene lookup returns CDR1 SGHRS and CDR2 YFSETQ. V shed 1 base and J shed 4 bases, with 8 bases lying between them. The CDR3 bases are TGCGCCAGCAGCTTGAGCGGGGGCACTGAAGCTTTCTTT. It yields the protein CASSLSGGTEAFF. The full variable domain, rest sourced from reference TRBV5-1 and TRBJ1-1, is KAGVTQTPRYLIKTRGQQVTLSCSPISGHRSVSWYQQTPGQGLQFLFEYFSETQRNKGNFPGRFSGRQFSNSRSEMNVSTLELGDSALYLCASSLSGGTEAFFGQGTRLTVV.

This clone is a singleton in its sample. Other DNA sequences from this sample encode an identical CDR3 as well. The chain couples TRBV20-1 to TRBJ1-1; D remains unclear. This CDR3 spans 11 amino acids. The V gene lost 3 bases and the J gene lost 0 bases, with 2 bases spanning the gap. Germline V gene data show CDR1 as DFQATT and CDR2 as SNEGSKA (reference sequence). The CDR3 nucleotides are TGCAGTGCTAGGATGAACACTGAAGCTTTCTTT. The encoded protein is CSARMNTEAFF.

This rearrangement joins TRBV7-9 to TRBJ2-5, with 8 positions matching TRBD2. The length of the CDR3 is 17 residues. The germline gives CDR1 SEHNR, CDR2 FQNEAQ (reference sequence). Germline trimming cut 4 bases from V and 5 bases from J; bases unmatched to any gene: 15. For the CDR3, the DNA is TGTGCCAGCAGCTCTATCCAGACGGGAGGGCCCTGGGAGACCCAGTACTTC. This encodes CASSSIQTGGPWETQYF.

The rearrangement uses TRBV7-9 and TRBJ1-2, with no clear D. The CDR3 consists of 10 residues. The V gene's germline CDR1 is SEHNR and CDR2 FQNEAQ (reference sequence). V lost 1 base to trimming and J lost 8 bases, with 2 bases between them. This chain's CDR3 is CASSLEGYTF. CDR3 nucleotides: TGTGCCAGCAGCTTAGAGGGCTACACCTTC.

The chain is built from TRBV7-3 and TRBJ2-1, with 11 positions matching TRBD2. After removal of 5 bases from V and 2 bases from J, the junction contained 2 bases not matched to a gene. Germline values: CDR1 SGHTA, CDR2 FQGTGA. This CDR3 has 15 residues. The CDR3 DNA sequence: TGTGCCAGCAGCACTAGCGGGAGCCCCTACAATGAGCAGTTCTTC. Amino acids: CASSTSGSPYNEQFF.

The V and J genes are TRBV5-4 and TRBJ1-2; the D is unclear. The V gene lost 4 bases and the J gene lost 0 bases, with 13 bases spanning the gap. The CDR3 runs to 15 residues. CDR1 SGHNT and CDR2 YYREEE come from the germline V gene (reference sequence). The CDR3 DNA is TGTGCCAGCAGCCCCTCGGACGGGTCTAACTATGGCTACACCTTC. It codes for CASSPSDGSNYGYTF.

The count of this clone is one. The chain carries TRBV19 and TRBJ2-3; 9 bases are shared with TRBD1. V lost 6 bases and J lost 7; bases outside the gene matches: 8. Germline loops: CDR1 LNHDA, CDR2 SQIVND (reference sequence). The CDR3 covers 14 residues. CDR3 in amino acids: CASRGQGVVNTQYF. The CDR3 coding sequence is TGTGCCAGTAGGGGACAGGGTGTCGTAAATACGCAGTATTTT.

V usage is TRBV19 and J usage is TRBJ2-5; 8 bases agree with TRBD2. The J segment lost 4 bases and the V segment lost 6 bases, leaving 10 bases of the junction unmatched. The CDR3 runs 15 residues. CDR1 and CDR2 (germline): LNHDA, SQIVND (reference sequence). This CDR3 is CASRPDAGGRETQYF. Here the CDR3 DNA reads TGTGCCAGTAGACCCGACGCGGGGGGTAGAGAGACCCAGTACTTC. The variable domain in full, with the rest retrieved from reference TRBV19 and TRBJ2-5, is DGGITQSPKYLFRKEGQNVTLSCEQNLNHDAMYWYRQDPGQGLRLIYYSQIVNDFQKGDIAEGYSVSREKKESFPLTVTSAQKNPTAFYLCASRPDAGGRETQYFGPGTRLLVL.

The chain carries TRBV5-1 and TRBJ2-3; 12 bases are a match to TRBD2. V dropped 0 bases and J dropped 9; count of bases not matched to a gene: 2. The germline V gene has CDR1 SGHRS and CDR2 YFSETQ. CDR3 length equals 14 residues. As DNA, the CDR3 is TGCGCCAGCAGCTTGGAGACTAGCGGGAGAACGCAGTATTTT. Its protein is CASSLETSGRTQYF.

The chain employs TRBV29-1 and TRBJ1-1; 8 nucleotides match TRBD1. Germline trimming cut 6 bases from V and 5 bases from J; bases unmatched to any gene: 8. Germline loops: CDR1 SQVTM, CDR2 ANQGSEA. This CDR3 has 13 residues. For the CDR3, the DNA is TGCAGCGTCACAGGGGGGGGTCGAACTGAAGCTTTCTTT. Amino acids: CSVTGGGRTEAFF.

The chain links TRBV5-1 to TRBJ2-4; 9 nucleotides agree with TRBD1. Germline assignment: CDR1 SGHRS and CDR2 YFSETQ. The CDR3 length is 15 residues. V was pared by 0 bases and J by 5 bases, with 3 bases of the junction left unmatched. The chain's CDR3 is CASSLGDRAENIQYF. As DNA, the CDR3 is TGCGCCAGCAGCTTGGGGGACAGGGCAGAAAACATTCAGTACTTC.

The chain carries TRBV7-9 and TRBJ1-5, with TRBD1 as a possible D gene (6 bases). The germline CDR1 and CDR2 sequences are SEHNR and FQNEAQ (reference sequence). This CDR3 has 14 residues. The germline V and J ends were trimmed by 6 bases and 5 bases, with 14 bases remaining between them. This CDR3 reads CASRSQGADQPQHF. The DNA of the CDR3 is TGTGCCAGCAGGTCACAGGGAGCCGATCAGCCCCAGCATTTT. The full variable domain, its missing parts supplied by reference TRBV7-9 and TRBJ1-5, is DTGVSQNPRHKITKRGQNVTFRCDPISEHNRLYWYRQTLGQGPEFLTYFQNEAQLEKSRLLSDRFSAERPKGSFSTLEIQRTEQGDSAMYLCASRSQGADQPQHFGDGTRLSIL.

The chain's CDR3 is CASRPIRDQPQHF. CDR3 DNA: TGTGCCAGCAGACCCATCCGAGATCAGCCCCAGCATTTT. The chain employs TRBV6-6 and TRBJ1-5; D gene uncertain. Trimming took off 6 bases at V and 5 bases at J, with 11 bases between the two ends. Germline V gene lookup returns CDR1 MNHNY and CDR2 SVGAGI (reference sequence). The CDR3 length is 13 residues.

Note on this clone: The sample contains more than one DNA sequence encoding this CDR3. This sequence joins TRBV5-6 and TRBJ1-2; no clear D gene. The V gene lost 0 bases and the J gene lost 4 bases, with 7 bases spanning the gap. The CDR3 is 13 residues long. Germline assignment: CDR1 SGHDT and CDR2 YYEEEE. CDR3 residues: CASSLGGFYGYTF. For the CDR3, the DNA is TGTGCCAGCAGCTTGGGCGGGTTCTATGGCTACACCTTC.

The chain links TRBV10-3 to TRBJ1-1; TRBD1 is a possible D gene (5 bases). The V gene lost 6 bases and the J gene lost 2 bases, with 10 bases spanning the gap. The CDR3 runs 13 residues. CDR1 and CDR2 from the germline V gene are ENHRY and SYGVKD. CDR3 sequence (DNA): TGTGCCATCAGCAGGGAGGGAAACACTGAAGCTTTCTTT. Its protein product is CAISREGNTEAFF.

The chain uses TRBV7-9 and TRBJ2-4; no clear D gene. CDR1 is SEHNR and CDR2 is FQNEAQ in the germline V gene (reference sequence). This CDR3 is built from 12 residues. Trimming cost V 1 base and J 6 bases, with 4 bases left between them. For the CDR3, the DNA is TGTGCCAGCAGCTTAGTAGGAAACATTCAGTACTTC. Amino acid sequence: CASSLVGNIQYF. Full variable domain (missing parts from reference TRBV7-9 and TRBJ2-4): DTGVSQNPRHKITKRGQNVTFRCDPISEHNRLYWYRQTLGQGPEFLTYFQNEAQLEKSRLLSDRFSAERPKGSFSTLEIQRTEQGDSAMYLCASSLVGNIQYFGAGTRLSVL.

The rearrangement joins TRBV6-5 to TRBJ1-3; 8 bases line up with TRBD1. Per the germline V gene, CDR1 is MNHEY and CDR2 is SVGAGI. The V segment lost 2 bases and the J segment 4 bases; nucleotides outside the gene matches: 4. The CDR3 consists of 15 residues. The CDR3 DNA follows: TGTGCCAGCAGTTACCGGACAGGGCGCGGAAACACCATATATTTT. Translating it yields CASSYRTGRGNTIYF.

The chain joins TRBV15 to TRBJ2-7; 10 nucleotides align to TRBD1. The CDR3 runs 15 residues. V shed 4 bases and J 2 bases; nucleotides not matched to a gene: 5. Germline V lookup: CDR1 LNHNV, CDR2 YYDKDF (reference sequence). CDR3 bases: TGTGCCACCAGCATCTCCGGGACAGGGGCCTACGAGCAGTACTTC. This sequence encodes CATSISGTGAYEQYF. The complete variable domain, with remaining parts taken from reference TRBV15 and TRBJ2-7, reads DAMVIQNPRYQVTQFGKPVTLSCSQTLNHNVMYWYQQKSSQAPKLLFHYYDKDFNNEADTPDNFQSRRPNTSFCFLDIRSPGLGDTAMYLCATSISGTGAYEQYFGPGTRLTVT.

V and J are TRBV4-2 and TRBJ1-5; D gene unclear. The CDR3 sequence is 16 residues long. Germline V gene sequence: CDR1 LGHNA, CDR2 YNFKEQ. V was trimmed by 0 bases and J by 4 bases, leaving 13 bases between them. The CDR3 DNA sequence: TGTGCCAGCAGCCAAGAAAGTGGAACGGTTAATCAGCCCCAGCATTTT. This sequence encodes CASSQESGTVNQPQHF.

The V gene is TRBV14, the J gene TRBJ2-4; D is perhaps TRBD1 (6 bases). The CDR3 length is 17 residues. The germline V gene has CDR1 SGHDN and CDR2 FVKESK. V was pared by 0 bases and J by 2 bases, with 14 bases between. The CDR3 DNA reads TGTGCCAGCAGCCAAGATGAGGCGACAGGAACCAAAAACATTCAGTACTTC. Translated: CASSQDEATGTKNIQYF.

This sequence joins TRBV2 and TRBJ1-4, with 9 positions matching TRBD1. This CDR3 region has 15 residues. Trimming at V came to 9 bases and at J to 0 bases, leaving 5 bases not matched to a gene. Per germline, CDR1 SNHLY and CDR2 FYNNEI. The CDR3 nucleotides are TGTGCCAGAGGGACAGGGAACCCAACTAATGAAAAACTGTTTTTT. This encodes CARGTGNPTNEKLFF.

The chain couples TRBV7-4 to TRBJ2-5, with 11 bases that match TRBD2. Germline V gene data show CDR1 as SGHVT and CDR2 as SQSDAQ. This CDR3 spans 17 amino acids. Trimming at V came to 6 bases and at J to 4 bases, leaving 13 bases not matched to a gene. The CDR3 spells CASRSLAGGPGRETQYF. CDR3 nucleotides: TGTGCCAGCAGATCTTTAGCGGGAGGGCCGGGGAGAGAGACCCAGTACTTC. Full variable domain (rest looked up from reference TRBV7-4 and TRBJ2-5): GAGVSQSPRYKVAKRGRDVALRCDSISGHVTLYWYRQTLGQGSEVLTYSQSDAQRDKSGRPSGRFSAERPERSVSTLKIQRTEQGDSAVYLCASRSLAGGPGRETQYFGPGTRLLVL.

The chain combines TRBV29-1 with TRBJ1-1; a possible D gene is TRBD1 (5 bases). The CDR3 is 15 residues long. Germline V gene sequence: CDR1 SQVTM, CDR2 ANQGSEA. V gave up 4 bases and J gave up 0 bases, with 15 bases separating them. CDR3 nucleotide sequence: TGCAGCGTTGCTGGTCTCCGGGGGATGAACACTGAAGCTTTCTTT. Amino acids: CSVAGLRGMNTEAFF.